These T cell receptor beta chains were read from a single sample in a study of blood T cell repertoires in COVID-19. Clones were sequenced by immunoSEQ multiplex PCR, and TCRdb holds only the in-frame ones, with some missing. The profile shows about 190,000 clones, 84% of them singletons. The sequencing input was peripheral blood. The receptors stem from a young man with active or convalescent COVID-19. Both conserved end residues are part of each CDR3. Each record gives: V gene, D gene, clone size, J gene, CDR3 DNA, CDR3 protein. The D gene is left open where the match is weak. The size entry is marked missing in some rows and otherwise reads once, few, many or a size class.

>TRBV11-3|TRBD1|NA|TRBJ2-5
TGTGCCAGCAGCGCCGACAGGGGGTGGGAGACCCAGTACTTC
CASSADRGWETQYF
>TRBV30|NA|NA|TRBJ2-7
TGTGCCTGGAGTCTCAAGGGACTGGGCGAGCAGTACTTC
CAWSLKGLGEQYF
>TRBV4-1|NA|NA|TRBJ1-2
TGCGCCAGCAGCGGTACGGGTGCTGGCTACACCTTC
CASSGTGAGYTF
>TRBV2|NA|NA|TRBJ2-1
TGTGCCAGCAGTGAGGGGCGGCAGCGAAACAATGAGCAGTTCTTC
CASSEGRQRNNEQFF
>TRBV14|NA|NA|TRBJ2-2
TGTGCCAGCAGCCAAGCAAAGGACAGGAACACCGGGGAGCTGTTTTTT
CASSQAKDRNTGELFF
>TRBV5-1|NA|NA|TRBJ1-4
TGCGCCAGCACCCCGGACTGGGCTAATGAAAAACTGTTTTTT
CASTPDWANEKLFF
>TRBV11-3|NA|NA|TRBJ2-3
TGTGCCAGCAGCCCGTACGGTGCCGAGACAAACACAGATACGCAGTATTTT
CASSPYGAETNTDTQYF
>TRBV19|TRBD2|NA|TRBJ2-3
TGTGCCAGTAGTATGGGCCGAGCGGGAGGGCCGACAGATACGCAGTATTTT
CASSMGRAGGPTDTQYF
>TRBV2|NA|few|TRBJ1-1
TGTGCCAGCCTGTCGGACACCCTAAAGAACACTGAAGCTTTCTTT
CASLSDTLKNTEAFF
>TRBV9|TRBD2|NA|TRBJ2-1
TGTGCCAGCAGCGTAGAAGGGACTAGCGGAGTCTACAATGAGCAGTTCTTC
CASSVEGTSGVYNEQFF
>TRBV29-1|NA|NA|TRBJ1-1
TGCAGCGTTGAACGGCAGCTCTCGCGGACTGAAGCTTTCTTT
CSVERQLSRTEAFF
>TRBV7-9|NA|NA|TRBJ2-3
TGTGCCAGCAGCTTAGCGCTGGGAGCCTCGGGCACAGATACGCAGTATTTT
CASSLALGASGTDTQYF
>TRBV2|NA|NA|TRBJ1-3
TGTGCCAGCAGTGAAGGACAGCTTGGCTCTGGAAACACCATATATTTT
CASSEGQLGSGNTIYF
>TRBV6-5|TRBD1|NA|TRBJ1-1
TGTGCCAGCAGTTACGAGGGGACAGGGGTTCGGGAAGCTTTCTTT
CASSYEGTGVREAFF
>TRBV19|TRBD1|few|TRBJ2-2
TGTGCCAGTACCACGAGGAGACAGGGGGTTTCAAACACCGGGGAGCTGTTTTTT
CASTTRRQGVSNTGELFF
>TRBV21-1|NA|NA|TRBJ1-4
TGTGCCAGCAGCAGCAGGGAGGTTCCCTATGAAAAACTGTTTTTT
CASSSREVPYEKLFF
>TRBV1|NA|NA|TRBJ2-2
TGCACCAGCAGCCAAGGCCGGACTAGCGGGAGGGCCGCGACCGGGGAGCTGTTTTTT
CTSSQGRTSGRAATGELFF
>TRBV7-9|TRBD2|NA|TRBJ2-5
TGTGCCAGCAGCTTAGGGCAGGTTGCTAGCGGCCAAGAGACCCAGTACTTC
CASSLGQVASGQETQYF
>TRBV30|TRBD1|many|TRBJ1-2
TGTGCCTGGGAACAGGGGGGCTATAGCGGCTACACCTTC
CAWEQGGYSGYTF
>TRBV2|TRBD1|NA|TRBJ1-2
TGTGCCAGCAGCTCCGGGACAGGGAATAGCTATGGCTACACCTTC
CASSSGTGNSYGYTF
>TRBV7-8|NA|once|TRBJ2-1
TGTGCCAGCAGCCCCCAGGGGCAGCAGTTCTTC
CASSPQGQQFF
>TRBV7-9|TRBD1|NA|TRBJ1-2
TGTGCCAGCAGCTTAGGATCCCATCCTGGGACAGGGGCTAACTATGGCTACACCTTC
CASSLGSHPGTGANYGYTF
>TRBV9|TRBD1|few|TRBJ1-2
TGTGCCAGCAGCGAGGAGGGGGCGACCTATGGCTACACCTTC
CASSEEGATYGYTF
>TRBV7-9|NA|NA|TRBJ2-2
TGTGCCAGCAGCCCTAGGGGGGGGAACACCGGGGAGCTGTTTTTT
CASSPRGGNTGELFF